A selection of T cell receptor beta chains follows, all from one sample in a study of T cell changes during pregnancy in multiple sclerosis. Here immunoSEQ multiplex PCR was the method, and the copy in TCRdb shows in-frame clones only, minus some. Counted here are fewer than 90,000 clones, around 94% occurring once; the ten biggest clones make up 1.5% to 2%. Sequencing used peripheral blood, obtained after pregnancy. All receptors derive from a female donor in good health, enrolled as a control in a pregnancy study. Each CDR3 is given with its conserved first and last residue. The D gene is left open where the match is weak. Not every row has a clone size; where given, it reads once, few, many or a size class.

J gene: TRBJ2-7
D gene: TRBD1
V gene: TRBV15
clone size: -
CDR3 DNA: TGTGCCACCAGCAGAGATTGGCAGGGGGCGCGAAATTCCTACGAGCAGTACTTC
CDR3 protein: CATSRDWQGARNSYEQYF

J gene: TRBJ2-7
D gene: -
V gene: TRBV7-2
clone size: -
CDR3 DNA: TGTGCCAGCAGCTTACTCGCTAGCTCCTACGAGCAGTACTTC
CDR3 protein: CASSLLASSYEQYF

J gene: TRBJ1-1
D gene: -
V gene: TRBV27
clone size: -
CDR3 DNA: TGTGCCAGCAGTAAACAGGGTGGAATAGAAGCTTTCTTT
CDR3 protein: CASSKQGGIEAFF

J gene: TRBJ2-3
D gene: TRBD1
V gene: TRBV6-1
clone size: -
CDR3 DNA: TGTGCCAGCAGTCCCCGACAGGGTTCGGCAGATACGCAGTATTTT
CDR3 protein: CASSPRQGSADTQYF

J gene: TRBJ2-2
D gene: -
V gene: TRBV6-1
clone size: few
CDR3 DNA: TGTGCCAGCAGTGTTAACGTAGAGGGCGGGGAGCTGTTTTTT
CDR3 protein: CASSVNVEGGELFF

J gene: TRBJ1-3
D gene: -
V gene: TRBV5-4
clone size: -
CDR3 DNA: TGTGCCAGCAGCGAAATCGGACAGCGCTCTGGAAACACCATATATTTT
CDR3 protein: CASSEIGQRSGNTIYF

J gene: TRBJ1-2
D gene: -
V gene: TRBV7-2
clone size: -
CDR3 DNA: TGTGCCAGCAGCTTAGAGGGGTTTCGAGGCTACACCTTC
CDR3 protein: CASSLEGFRGYTF

J gene: TRBJ2-5
D gene: -
V gene: TRBV2
clone size: -
CDR3 DNA: TGTGCCAGCAGTGAAGGGGCAGGGTCCGGGGAGACCCAGTACTTC
CDR3 protein: CASSEGAGSGETQYF

J gene: TRBJ2-5
D gene: -
V gene: TRBV5-1
clone size: -
CDR3 DNA: TGCGCCAGCAGCGACGGCGGGGAGACCCAGTACTTC
CDR3 protein: CASSDGGETQYF

J gene: TRBJ2-3
D gene: TRBD2
V gene: TRBV7-9
clone size: medium-sized
CDR3 DNA: TGTGCCAGCAGCTTGCGGGAGACCCCCCCAGATACGCAGTATTTT
CDR3 protein: CASSLRETPPDTQYF